This T cell receptor (beta chain) was sequenced during a study of CD8 T cells in Susac syndrome. About the research overall: Patients with Susac syndrome were therapy-naive, treated with corticosteroids, or treated with intravenous immunoglobulin alone when blood was collected.

As concerns this clonotype: At one end the junction does not follow the germline gene, possibly because of a read error.

The RNA, roughly 0.5 to 1 ug, was put through reverse transcription using random hexamers. TCRdb fed the immunoSEQ multiplex PCR reads into MiXCR, producing one record per CDR3 protein. The profile covers 200,000 to 300,000 distinct CDR3 sequences, with 96% appearing a single time and approximately 0.1% taken by the ten largest. Looked up from germline, CDR1 is SGHRS and CDR2 is YFSETQ. The CDR3 is 17 residues long. CD8+ and CD4+ T cells from blood underwent TCR beta sequencing, which was carried out in a high-throughput format. The sequence came from a human donor with Susac syndrome. J is TRBJ1-5 and V is TRBV5-1; 9 bases are shared with TRBD1. Sequencing was done on a sample of CD4+ T cells from PBMCs. The CDR3, as DNA: TGCACCAGCAGCTTGGGAGCGGACAGGGGATACAATCAGCCCCAGCATTTT. Translation: CTSSLGADRGYNQPQHF.